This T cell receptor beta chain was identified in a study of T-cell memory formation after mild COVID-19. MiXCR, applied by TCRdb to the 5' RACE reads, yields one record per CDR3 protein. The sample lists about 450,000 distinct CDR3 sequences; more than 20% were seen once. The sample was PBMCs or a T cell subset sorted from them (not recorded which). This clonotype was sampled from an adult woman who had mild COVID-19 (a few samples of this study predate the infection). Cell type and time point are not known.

CDR3 sequence: CASMDRNTEAFF. Here the CDR3 DNA reads TGCGCCAGCATGGACAGGAACACTGAAGCTTTCTTT. V and J are TRBV5-1 and TRBJ1-1; a possible D gene is TRBD1 (6 bases). Germline V lookup: CDR1 SGHRS, CDR2 YFSETQ. This CDR3 has 12 amino acids. V lost 6 bases and J lost 1, with 7 bases in between.